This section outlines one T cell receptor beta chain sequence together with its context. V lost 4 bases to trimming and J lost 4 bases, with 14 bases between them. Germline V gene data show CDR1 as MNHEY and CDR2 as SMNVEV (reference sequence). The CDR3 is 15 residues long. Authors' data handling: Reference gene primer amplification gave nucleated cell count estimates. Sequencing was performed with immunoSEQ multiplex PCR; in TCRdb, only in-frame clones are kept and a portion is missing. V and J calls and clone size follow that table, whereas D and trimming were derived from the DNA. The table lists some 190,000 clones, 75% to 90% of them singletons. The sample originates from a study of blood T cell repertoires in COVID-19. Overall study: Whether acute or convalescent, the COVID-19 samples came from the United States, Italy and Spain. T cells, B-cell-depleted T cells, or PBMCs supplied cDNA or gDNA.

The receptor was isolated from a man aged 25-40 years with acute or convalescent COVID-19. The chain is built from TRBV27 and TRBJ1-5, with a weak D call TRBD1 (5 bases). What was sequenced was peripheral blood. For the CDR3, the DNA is TGTGCCAGCAGTTCCCAAAACGGGGGGAATCAGCCCCAGCATTTT. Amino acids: CASSSQNGGNQPQHF.